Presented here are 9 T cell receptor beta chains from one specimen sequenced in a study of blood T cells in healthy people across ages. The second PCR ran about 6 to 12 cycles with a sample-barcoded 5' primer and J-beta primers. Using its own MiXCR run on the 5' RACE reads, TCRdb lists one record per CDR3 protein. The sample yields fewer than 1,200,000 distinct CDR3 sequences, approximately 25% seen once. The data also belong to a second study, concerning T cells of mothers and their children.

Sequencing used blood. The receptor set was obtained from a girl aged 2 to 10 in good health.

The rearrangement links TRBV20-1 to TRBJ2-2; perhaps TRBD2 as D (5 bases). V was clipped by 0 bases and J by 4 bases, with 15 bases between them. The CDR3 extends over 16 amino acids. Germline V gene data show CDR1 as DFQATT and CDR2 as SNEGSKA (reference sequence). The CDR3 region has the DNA TGCAGTGCTAGAGATCCCATAATTGGACTCACCGGGGAGCTGTTTTTT. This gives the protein CSARDPIIGLTGELFF.

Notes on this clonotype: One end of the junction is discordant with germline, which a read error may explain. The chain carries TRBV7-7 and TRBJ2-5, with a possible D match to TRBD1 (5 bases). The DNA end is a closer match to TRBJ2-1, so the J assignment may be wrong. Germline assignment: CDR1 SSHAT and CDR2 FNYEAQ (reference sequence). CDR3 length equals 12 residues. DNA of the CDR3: TGTGCTAGCAGCTTAGGGCAGGGTCGGCAGTTCTTC. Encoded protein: CASSLGQGRQFF.

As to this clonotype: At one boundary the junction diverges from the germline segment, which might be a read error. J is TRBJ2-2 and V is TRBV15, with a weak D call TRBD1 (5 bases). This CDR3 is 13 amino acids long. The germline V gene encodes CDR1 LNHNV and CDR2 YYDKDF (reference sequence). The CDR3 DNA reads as TGTGCCACCAGCAGGGACAACACCGAGGAGCTGTTTTTT. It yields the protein CATSRDNTEELFF. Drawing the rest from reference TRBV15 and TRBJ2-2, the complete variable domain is DAMVIQNPRYQVTQFGKPVTLSCSQTLNHNVMYWYQQKSSQAPKLLFHYYDKDFNNEADTPDNFQSRRPNTSFCFLDIRSPGLGDTAMYLCATSRDNTEELFFGEGSRLTVL.

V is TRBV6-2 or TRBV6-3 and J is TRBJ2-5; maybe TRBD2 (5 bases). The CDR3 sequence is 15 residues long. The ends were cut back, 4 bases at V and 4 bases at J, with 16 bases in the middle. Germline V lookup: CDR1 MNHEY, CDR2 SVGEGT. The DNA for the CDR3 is TGTGCCAGCAGTTCATTCACGGAGGTCAGAGAGACCCAGTACTTC. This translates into CASSSFTEVRETQYF.

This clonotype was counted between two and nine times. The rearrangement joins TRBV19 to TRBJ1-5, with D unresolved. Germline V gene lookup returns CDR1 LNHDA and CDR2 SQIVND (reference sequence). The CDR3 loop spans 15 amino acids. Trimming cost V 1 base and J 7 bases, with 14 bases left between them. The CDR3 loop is CASSIVLGGGQPQHF. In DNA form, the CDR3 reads TGTGCCAGTAGTATAGTCCTCGGTGGCGGACAGCCCCAGCATTTT.

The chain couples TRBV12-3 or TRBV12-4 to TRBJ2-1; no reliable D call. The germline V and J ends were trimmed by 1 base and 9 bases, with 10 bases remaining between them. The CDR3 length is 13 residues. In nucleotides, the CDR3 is TGTGCCAGCAGTTTAGGAGGCCACGGTGAGCAGTTCTTC. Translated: CASSLGGHGEQFF.

DNA of the CDR3: TGTGCCAGCAGCCAAGATGCGGGAGGCGATGAGCAGTTCTTC. It yields the protein CASSQDAGGDEQFF. The chain uses TRBV3-1 and TRBJ2-1, with 8 bases identical to TRBD2. The J segment lost 8 bases and the V segment lost 0 bases, leaving 3 bases of the junction unmatched. The germline V gene encodes CDR1 LGHDT and CDR2 YNNKEL (reference sequence). CDR3 size: 14 residues.

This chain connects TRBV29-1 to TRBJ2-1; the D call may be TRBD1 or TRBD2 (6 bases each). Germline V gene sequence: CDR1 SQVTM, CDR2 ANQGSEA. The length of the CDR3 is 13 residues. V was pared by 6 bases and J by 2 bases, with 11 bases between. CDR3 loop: CSVIGGPYNEQFF. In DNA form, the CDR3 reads TGCAGCGTCATTGGGGGGCCCTACAATGAGCAGTTCTTC.

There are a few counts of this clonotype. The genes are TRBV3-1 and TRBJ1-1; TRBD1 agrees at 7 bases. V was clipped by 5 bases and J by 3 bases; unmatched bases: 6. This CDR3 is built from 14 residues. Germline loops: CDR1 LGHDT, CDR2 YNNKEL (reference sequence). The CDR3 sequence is CASSGGTVHTEAFF. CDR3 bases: TGTGCCAGCAGCGGCGGGACAGTGCACACTGAAGCTTTCTTT.